Following are 5 T cell receptor beta chains from one sample sequenced in a study of CD8 T cells in ankylosing spondylitis. One entry per CDR3 protein results from TCRdb running MiXCR on the 5' RACE reads. The repertoire holds roughly 700,000 distinct CDR3 sequences, around 20% seen once, with 15% to 20% in the top ten. Study-wide results and caveats: Roughly 8 highly homologous variants made up a TCR beta motif that seemed to typify ankylosing spondylitis blood.

Antigen specificity for these receptors is unknown. The sequencing input was blood, either unsorted or a sorted T cell fraction (not recorded which). All receptors come from a male donor with ankylosing spondylitis.

This clonotype has just a few counts. The chain joins TRBV10-3 to TRBJ2-7; D ambiguous. Trimming cost V 4 bases and J 1 base, with 14 bases left between them. The CDR3 runs 15 residues. Germline V gene sequence: CDR1 ENHRY, CDR2 SYGVKD. CDR3 bases: TGTGCCATCAGTGCTGTTGGCGCCGGTTCCTACGAGCAGTACTTC. Its protein is CAISAVGAGSYEQYF.

This clonotype was observed a few times. V is TRBV24-1 and J is TRBJ1-6; D is ambiguous. This CDR3 is built from 13 residues. Looked up from germline, CDR1 is KGHDR and CDR2 is SFDVKD. Deletions cut 1 base from V and 10 bases from J, with 7 bases between. CDR3 sequence: CATSDFTGSPLHF. The CDR3 bases are TGTGCCACCAGTGATTTCACGGGATCACCCCTCCACTTT.

V usage is TRBV20-1 and J usage is TRBJ2-1; possible D gene TRBD1, 6 bases. CDR3 length: 13 residues. Germline CDR1 and CDR2: DFQATT and SNEGSKA (reference sequence). CDR3 region: CRGAGASYNEQFF. The CDR3 DNA sequence: TGCAGGGGTGCAGGGGCGTCCTACAATGAGCAGTTCTTC.

This chain uses TRBV4-2 with TRBJ2-1, with TRBD2 identical over 14 bases. The length of the CDR3 is 17 residues. The germline CDR1 and CDR2 sequences are LGHNA and YNFKEQ. V gave up 5 bases and J gave up 4 bases; unmatched junction bases: 7. This CDR3 reads CASSSIGLAGGYNEQFF. CDR3 DNA sequence: TGTGCCAGCAGCTCCATCGGACTAGCGGGGGGATACAATGAGCAGTTCTTC.

In this sample, this clonotype turned up a few times. The genes are TRBV4-1 and TRBJ2-2; D call uncertain. With 1 base removed from V and 6 bases from J, the gap between germline ends came to 18 bases. CDR3 size: 17 residues. The germline V gene encodes CDR1 MGHRA and CDR2 YSYEKL. The CDR3 DNA is TGCGCCAGCAGCCAAGCGGGTCATGAGATATGGGCCGGGGAGCTGTTTTTT. It codes for CASSQAGHEIWAGELFF.